This paragraph covers one TCR beta chain sequence. Its antigen is unknown. No base quality values were provided; no much bigger clone lies one nucleotide off. This entry belongs to a study of cytomegalovirus exposure and HLA in healthy donors (dated by TCRdb to about 2017). Describing the broader study: In an earlier analysis of 550 to 750 of the donors, around 290 Gb of sequence data and 90 million to 120 million unique TCR beta sequences from about 179 million T cells were reported. An early release covering about 600 HLA-typed donors comprised 250 to 350 gigabases of sequencing data and approximately 85 million unique TCR sequences. Of the roughly 390 genotyped donors, around 81% fell in the genetic ancestry cluster associated with self-reported Caucasian donors. The study aimed to test whether signatures of past pathogen exposure could be identified by cataloging public T cell receptors. Using immunosequencing, the study profiled T cell repertoires from some 670 subjects and related those repertoires to cytomegalovirus serostatus. Along with the approximately 620-subject first cohort, a separate validation cohort of around 110 different subjects was used. To predict cytomegalovirus infection status, the study combined high-throughput TCR immunosequencing, statistical association of individual TCRs with disease status, and machine learning. To study patterns of TCR occurrence, a later analysis re-analyzed previously published TCR beta repertoires from hundreds of donors and added high-resolution HLA genotyping. Rather than using new phenotypic data, the later analysis identified candidate immune exposures from TCR beta sequences and from how often those sequences occurred across donors. An earlier analysis of fewer than 700 of the donors applied high-throughput TCR beta sequencing to assess whether each TCR beta V gene segment acted as functional or pseudogenic. Donor age, sex, ethnicity and CMV serostatus were compiled together with the repertoire data. In a later genetic analysis, genome-wide SNP genotypes for 398 of the 666 donors were used, and that subset was treated as a discovery cohort. All discovery cohort repertoires had been generated on a single sequencing platform. HLA typing included class I and class II loci at four-digit resolution. The number of typed donors differed by locus: about 629-630 for A, B, C, DRB1 and DQB1; 500 to 550 for DQA1; about 600 for DPA1; and around 470 for DPB1. Roughly five DR-DQ haplotypes were handled as single units for association and clustering because linkage in the cohort was strong. Among about 410 genotyped donors of the cohort, an average of roughly 230,000 unique TCR beta nucleotide sequences was sequenced per donor, of which about 20% were non-productive. Paper-wide results and their limitations: The study listed 150 to 200 TCR beta chains as associated with cytomegalovirus. In vitro tests confirmed that a few of the cytomegalovirus-associated TCR beta chains recognize cytomegalovirus antigens. Because counts were too low, approximately 18 rarely observed V segments, including chromosome 9 orphons, were excluded from the earlier analysis of several hundred of the donors. A later analysis associated 15,000 to 20,000 TCR beta sequences with specific HLA alleles at a false discovery rate of 0.05. Correlated functional status among segregating V segments might be attributable to linkage disequilibrium, but an unknown experimental factor could not be ruled out. In a later analysis, several top co-occurrence clusters were reported to appear linked to parvovirus B19, influenza, CMV and Epstein-Barr virus. A cluster of highly shared sequence variants was judged likely to represent a technical artifact of the sequencing pipeline. Most CMV-associated TCR beta chains appeared to be HLA-restricted in a later analysis, and the HLA associations seemed to be driven largely by CMV exposure. For the cohort, immune exposure information was limited to CMV serostatus. A further reported finding was that TCR beta sequences accurately predicted the HLA-A and HLA-B alleles for most subjects in the first cohort. While some public TCRs were present in many individuals, most TCR sequences turned up only very rarely across donors. Presence/absence analyses assumed roughly uniform sequencing depth across donors, an assumption that may not hold. The cohort was sequenced for TCR beta chains only, and without alpha or paired-chain data the features that could be detected were limited. Because some donors lacked HLA typing at each locus, the association tests relied only on the typed subset. Assigning TCR associations to individual alleles was difficult when HLA alleles, especially DR and DQ, strongly co-occurred. Some IMGT-functional V segments, including TRBV6-2 and TRBV6-3, could not be told apart with the 87-base-pair reads, so those segments were excluded. The authors suggested that the approach could potentially be generalized to other disease states and immunological phenotypes. In an earlier analysis of 587 of the donors, most TCR beta V segments appeared in productive rearrangements about 87% or about 30% of the time, broadly matching IMGT annotations. In a later genetic analysis, a missense DCLRE1C variant was associated with V-gene and J-gene trimming of TCR beta chains, and the association was replicated in an independent cohort. In a later analysis, the rate of TCR association differed among HLA loci, with DRB1 alleles having the most associated TCRs and HLA-C alleles having the fewest. According to a later genetic analysis, donors in an Asian-associated ancestry cluster had fewer N-insertions in productive TCRs than the approximately 710-donor mean. The classifier was reported to diagnose cytomegalovirus status with high specificity and sensitivity in both the original and validation cohorts. In a later analysis, HLA-associated TCR beta chains were found to be more clonally expanded and to have lower generation probabilities than equally common non-associated chains.

Library construction relied on the immunoSEQ multiplex PCR assay. A mixture of 60 forward primers for TCR Vbeta segments and 13 reverse primers for TCR Jbeta segments was used in the multiplex PCR. Amplification of the CDR3 region of rearranged TCR beta genes was performed with a multiplex PCR assay on genomic DNA. On the Illumina HiSeq System, the amplified TCR beta libraries were sequenced as 87-base-pair reads. The paper's data handling went like this. In a later analysis, some 80 million unique TCR beta chains were counted across the 666 repertoires, and around 10 million of these chains were shared by at least two donors. Raw reads were error-corrected and collapsed into unique sequences with a nearest-neighbor algorithm that merged closely related sequences to remove PCR and sequencing errors. CDR3 sequences were aligned to IMGT reference sequences to assign V, D and J gene segments. For a sequence to be retained, a match of at least six nucleotides to both a V gene segment and a J gene segment was required. Rearrangements were classified as productive when the CDR3 lacked stop codons and remained in frame with V and J, and all other rearrangements were classified as non-productive. CDR3 was defined according to IMGT convention as the region running from the second conserved V-encoded cysteine to the conserved J-encoded phenylalanine. The earlier analysis of some 550 of the donors excluded any sequence lacking an unambiguous match to a single V gene segment. An earlier analysis of over 450 of the donors classified V segments as functional when productive rearrangements were above 56.7% and as segregating when the standard deviation between donors was above 5%. A statistical classification framework was built for diagnosing cytomegalovirus status from the catalog of TCR beta chain sequences. A later analysis assigned V and J genes by comparing TCR nucleotide sequences with IMGT/GENE-DB human TR gene sequences. In a later analysis, CDR3 sequences and most-parsimonious VDJ recombination scenarios were assigned using the TCRdist pipeline. In a later analysis, each TCR beta chain was defined by its CDR3 amino acid sequence together with its V-gene family, and reads lacking a unique V-gene family were excluded. In a later analysis, around 600 highly shared, low-generation-probability nucleotide sequences were removed to address suspected cross-contamination and a sequencing artifact. For each public chain, a later analysis derived a clonal expansion index from normalized ranks of inferred template counts within each repertoire. In a later analysis, generation probabilities were computed using a VDJ recombination model fitted to out-of-frame rearrangements, and the results were checked against IGoR. A later analysis scored TCR-TCR, TCR-HLA and TCR-CMV co-occurrence with hypergeometric tests, applying a repertoire-size bias correction to TCR pairs. In a later analysis, false discovery rates were estimated by permuting HLA or CMV assignments 20 times. A later analysis grouped co-occurring TCRs with DBSCAN, adding TCRdist sequence similarity when clustering within HLA-allele-positive subsets. Repertoires with fewer than 30,000 or more than 120,000 public chains, plus five repertoires with anomalous nucleotide sharing, were excluded from co-occurrence clustering. The table was pulled from immuneACCESS by TCRdb, which kept in-frame rearrangements only. Such tables lose some clones; where checked, under half of the loss comes from unresolved V genes, and the rest has no known cause. Clonal size and the V and J genes are those of that table, whereas D and trimming came from the DNA. The sample records 110,000 to 150,000 clones, approximately 77% of which are singletons. Of the sample, 4.9% falls within the top ten clones.

A distance of 11 bases separates the germline ends of V and J, which lose 2 bases and 7 bases respectively. The germline V gene (reference sequence) gives CDR1 as LNHDA and CDR2 as SQIVND. The CDR3 runs 13 residues from the cysteine to the phenylalanine. Only the CDR3 region is kept as DNA, spanning 39 bases read in frame from base 1. In total, roughly 670 healthy bone marrow donors made up the cohort. At the time of sampling, all cohort members were nominally healthy, though unrecorded immune exposures were likely present. The donor tested CMV seronegative and was one of the 352 seronegative cohort members. A peripheral blood sample was collected from each donor, and TCR beta sequencing was performed on peripheral blood mononuclear cells. Genomic DNA extraction from the blood cell samples was performed with the Qiagen DNeasy Blood Extraction Kit.

This chain is built from TRBV19 and TRBJ1-1; matching of 5 bases hints at TRBD1 as the D gene. This TCR was sampled from a woman between 45 and 65 years old in good health and CMV-seronegative. Sequences were obtained from PBMCs. The CDR3 corresponds to CASSIKGWSEAFF. The sequence in DNA is TGTGCCAGTAGTATAAAGGGGTGGAGTGAAGCTTTCTTT.